These 27 T cell receptor beta chains came from one sample sequenced in a study of a mutant IDH1 vaccine in newly diagnosed glioma. No antigen has been identified for these receptors. Clones were sequenced by immunoSEQ multiplex PCR, and TCRdb holds only the in-frame ones, with some missing. The repertoire holds about 54,000 clones, around 84% seen once, with under 5% in the top ten. Stated time point: week 35, safety follow-up. It was 300 ug of mutant IDH1 20-mer peptide that made up each vaccine dose, given with topical imiquimod. Specimen: PBMCs, collected from a glioma patient whose treatment included an IDH1 peptide vaccine. These receptors were obtained from a woman aged 18-29 years with glioma.

The chain carries TRBV9 and TRBJ1-3; D unresolved. The germline gives CDR1 SGDLS, CDR2 YYNGEE. The CDR3 is made up of 15 amino acids. The germline V and J ends were trimmed by 0 bases and 0 bases, with 7 bases remaining between them. The chain's CDR3 is CASSVDSSSGNTIYF. The CDR3, as DNA: TGTGCCAGCAGCGTAGACAGCAGCTCTGGAAACACCATATATTTT. Based on the CDR3 plus reference TRBV9 and TRBJ1-3, the full variable domain is DSGVTQTPKHLITATGQRVTLRCSPRSGDLSVYWYQQSLDQGLQFLIQYYNGEERAKGNILERFSAQQFPDLHSELNLSSLELGDSALYFCASSVDSSSGNTIYFGEGSWLTVV.

This rearrangement joins TRBV9 to TRBJ2-5, with a weak D call TRBD2 (6 bases). V gave up 0 bases and J gave up 4 bases, with 13 bases separating them. This CDR3 has 15 amino acids. The germline V gene has CDR1 SGDLS and CDR2 YYNGEE. CDR3 nucleotides: TGTGCCAGCAGCGTAGGGGTATCGGGAGCAGAGACCCAGTACTTC. Encoded protein: CASSVGVSGAETQYF. The full variable domain, completed using reference TRBV9 and TRBJ2-5, is DSGVTQTPKHLITATGQRVTLRCSPRSGDLSVYWYQQSLDQGLQFLIQYYNGEERAKGNILERFSAQQFPDLHSELNLSSLELGDSALYFCASSVGVSGAETQYFGPGTRLLVL.

The genes are TRBV6-1 and TRBJ1-3; D is unclear. The CDR3 extends over 14 amino acids. CDR1 is MNHNS, CDR2 SASEGT, per germline. The germline V and J ends were trimmed by 3 bases and 0 bases, with 6 bases remaining between them. CDR3 region: CASSERPSGNTIYF. The CDR3 DNA is TGTGCCAGCAGTGAGCGACCCTCTGGAAACACCATATATTTT.

The CDR3, as DNA: TGTGCCAGTAGTATGGCCCGACAGGGGACCAGCAATCAGCCCCAGCATTTT. This gives the protein CASSMARQGTSNQPQHF. J is TRBJ1-5 and V is TRBV19, with 8 bases aligning to TRBD1. The germline CDR1 and CDR2 sequences are LNHDA and SQIVND (reference sequence). This CDR3 has 17 amino acids. With 3 bases clipped from V and 1 base from J, the junction kept 8 bases outside the gene matches.

The chain employs TRBV6-6 and TRBJ1-2; no definite D call. Per the germline V gene, CDR1 is MNHNY and CDR2 is SVGAGI (reference sequence). The CDR3 sequence is 14 residues long. Trimming pared 5 bases from V and 0 bases from J, leaving 10 bases between. CDR3 region: CASSRQVTNYGYTF. CDR3 DNA sequence: TGTGCCAGCAGTCGCCAGGTCACTAACTATGGCTACACCTTC.

This chain uses TRBV6-5 with TRBJ2-7; 7 nucleotides align to TRBD1. Trimming cost V 0 bases and J 2 bases; bases outside gene matches: 4. CDR3 size: 15 residues. The germline V gene encodes CDR1 MNHEY and CDR2 SVGAGI. The CDR3 here is CASSYSSGTAYEQYF. The CDR3 DNA is TGTGCCAGCAGTTACTCGTCCGGGACAGCCTACGAGCAGTACTTC.

The chain has TRBV19 and TRBJ1-2, with a possible D match to TRBD1 (5 bases). This CDR3 has 14 amino acids. The germline V gene encodes CDR1 LNHDA and CDR2 SQIVND (reference sequence). Trimming removed 3 bases from V and 1 base from J, with 9 bases in between. In DNA, the CDR3 is TGTGCCAGTAGTATGCAGGGTATTAACTATGGCTACACCTTC. Translation gives CASSMQGINYGYTF.

The gene calls are TRBV4-2 and TRBJ1-4; D might be TRBD1 (6 bases). Germline loops: CDR1 LGHNA, CDR2 YNFKEQ. The V gene lost 0 bases and the J gene lost 0 bases, with 17 bases spanning the gap. This CDR3 contains 19 residues. The CDR3 loop is CASSQDGPETGPTNEKLFF. CDR3 in DNA: TGTGCCAGCAGCCAAGATGGTCCCGAGACAGGCCCAACTAATGAAAAACTGTTTTTT.

V is TRBV30 and J is TRBJ1-6; no clear D gene. The CDR3 is 13 residues long. Germline-derived CDR1 and CDR2 are GTSNPN and SVGIG (reference sequence). Trimming pared 4 bases from V and 4 bases from J, leaving 8 bases between. The DNA of the CDR3 is TGTGCCTGGAAGGGAGGATATAATTCACCCCTCCACTTT. Residues: CAWKGGYNSPLHF. The variable domain in full, with the rest retrieved from reference TRBV30 and TRBJ1-6, is SQTIHQWPATLVQPVGSPLSLECTVEGTSNPNLYWYRQAAGRGLQLLFYSVGIGQISSEVPQNLSASRPQDRQFILSSKKLLLSDSGFYLCAWKGGYNSPLHFGNGTRLTVT.

The chain carries TRBV7-8 and TRBJ1-1; 9 bases match TRBD1. The CDR3 has 17 residues. V trimming: 5 bases; J trimming: 0 bases; junction bases outside the gene matches: 10. CDR1 is SGHVS, CDR2 FQNEAQ, per germline. The CDR3 region is CASSLEQGARVNTEAFF. For the CDR3, the DNA is TGTGCCAGCAGCCTAGAACAGGGGGCGCGGGTGAACACTGAAGCTTTCTTT.

V and J are TRBV5-1 and TRBJ1-2; TRBD1 might be the D (5 bases). The germline V gene has CDR1 SGHRS and CDR2 YFSETQ. Trimming left V 3 bases short and J 8 bases short, with 17 bases between. CDR3 length: 14 residues. The CDR3 protein is CASSYWDGLGGYTF. The CDR3 DNA follows: TGCGCCAGCAGCTACTGGGACGGCCTCGGGGGCTACACCTTC.

The genes are TRBV14 and TRBJ2-7; D is possibly TRBD2 (5 bases). In germline, CDR1 is SGHDN, CDR2 FVKESK. The CDR3 is made up of 12 amino acids. V was clipped by 6 bases and J by 4 bases, with 10 bases between them. The CDR3 region is CASSPTGYEQYF. CDR3 DNA: TGTGCCAGCAGTCCTACGGGGTACGAGCAGTACTTC. Drawing the rest from reference TRBV14 and TRBJ2-7, the complete variable domain is EAGVTQFPSHSVIEKGQTVTLRCDPISGHDNLYWYRRVMGKEIKFLLHFVKESKQDESGMPNNRFLAERTGGTYSTLKVQPAELEDSGVYFCASSPTGYEQYFGPGTRLTVT.

This clone has only a few counts. The chain has TRBV4-1 and TRBJ1-4; D perhaps matches TRBD1 (6 bases). Germline V CDR1 and CDR2: MGHRA, YSYEKL. The CDR3 extends over 15 amino acids. The V gene lost 4 bases and the J gene lost 4 bases, with 13 bases spanning the gap. The CDR3 DNA reads TGCGCCAGCAGCCTGGACAGATCCAATAATGAAAAACTGTTTTTT. Translated, it gives CASSLDRSNNEKLFF.

The gene calls are TRBV4-1 and TRBJ1-2, with 9 bases fitting TRBD1. The V gene end was trimmed by 1 base and the J gene end by 0 bases; junction bases not matched to a gene: 6. CDR3 length: 17 amino acids. Germline V gives CDR1 MGHRA, CDR2 YSYEKL. The CDR3 DNA sequence: TGCGCCAGCAGCCAAGGGACAGGGGTCGTTGCTAACTATGGCTACACCTTC. It translates to CASSQGTGVVANYGYTF.

This rearrangement joins TRBV29-1 to TRBJ1-5; D is unresolved. The V gene lost 4 bases and the J gene lost 0 bases, with 13 bases spanning the gap. CDR3 size: 15 residues. Germline lookup yields CDR1 SQVTM and CDR2 ANQGSEA. The CDR3 protein is CSVVSDNRSNQPQHF. CDR3 nucleotide sequence: TGCAGCGTTGTTTCCGACAATCGTAGCAATCAGCCCCAGCATTTT.

The chain is built from TRBV2 and TRBJ2-1; D gene uncertain. Germline V gene lookup returns CDR1 SNHLY and CDR2 FYNNEI. The CDR3 runs 16 residues. V lost 4 bases, J lost 0 bases, and 13 bases lay in between. The chain's CDR3 is CASSAIGPSSYNEQFF. The CDR3 nucleotides read TGTGCCAGCAGTGCAATTGGCCCTAGCTCCTACAATGAGCAGTTCTTC.

V and J are TRBV6-5 and TRBJ1-6, with no clear D. The ends were cut back, 5 bases at V and 10 bases at J, with 18 bases in the middle. This CDR3 is built from 15 residues. Germline CDR1 MNHEY, CDR2 SVGAGI. The CDR3 coding sequence is TGTGCCAGCAGTAGGCGACCGGCGGGTGGATCACCCCTCCACTTT. This translates into CASSRRPAGGSPLHF.

The chain employs TRBV4-1 and TRBJ2-7; no definite D call. Looked up from germline, CDR1 is MGHRA and CDR2 is YSYEKL. The CDR3 totals 14 residues. V was trimmed by 1 base and J by 2 bases, leaving 9 bases between them. The CDR3 bases are TGCGCCAGCAGCCAAGTGGGTATAACCTACGAGCAGTACTTC. It codes for CASSQVGITYEQYF.

Of note for this clone: Different DNA sequences within this sample yield the same CDR3. The gene calls are TRBV9 and TRBJ2-7; D remains unclear. V was cut by 0 bases and J by 2 bases, with 6 bases left in between. Germline CDR1 and CDR2: SGDLS and YYNGEE. CDR3 length: 13 amino acids. The CDR3 protein is CASSVGPTYEQYF. DNA of the CDR3: TGTGCCAGCAGCGTAGGTCCGACCTACGAGCAGTACTTC.

The CDR3 here is CASSRAVIGNQPQHF. The CDR3 DNA reads as TGTGCCAGCAGCCGGGCGGTGATAGGCAATCAGCCCCAGCATTTT. V is TRBV7-8 and J is TRBJ1-5; D not resolved. The germline V gene encodes CDR1 SGHVS and CDR2 FQNEAQ. V was trimmed by 5 bases and J by 2 bases, leaving 13 bases between them. CDR3 length: 15 residues.

V usage is TRBV10-3 and J usage is TRBJ2-7; D perhaps matches TRBD2 (7 bases). Trimming shortened V by 5 bases and J by 0 bases, and 17 bases separated the two germline ends. Looked up from germline, CDR1 is ENHRY and CDR2 is SYGVKD. This CDR3 spans 16 amino acids. CDR3 in amino acids: CAISPPGGLDSYEQYF. In nucleotides, the CDR3 is TGTGCCATCAGTCCCCCCGGGGGGCTCGACTCCTACGAGCAGTACTTC.

The rearrangement uses TRBV11-2 and TRBJ1-5; TRBD1 matches at 10 bases. CDR3 length: 15 residues. Germline V gene sequence: CDR1 SGHAT, CDR2 FQNNGV. The V gene end was trimmed by 4 bases and the J gene end by 2 bases; junction bases not matched to a gene: 2. The CDR3 sequence is CASSYGTGGNQPQHF. The CDR3 nucleotides are TGTGCCAGCAGCTACGGGACAGGGGGCAATCAGCCCCAGCATTTT. The variable domain in full, with the rest retrieved from reference TRBV11-2 and TRBJ1-5, is EAGVAQSPRYKIIEKRQSVAFWCNPISGHATLYWYQQILGQGPKLLIQFQNNGVVDDSQLPKDRFSAERLKGVDSTLKIQPAKLEDSAVYLCASSYGTGGNQPQHFGDGTRLSIL.

This CDR3 is CASSSSGAAYNEQFF. CDR3 nucleotides: TGCGCCAGCAGCTCCTCTGGGGCAGCGTACAATGAGCAGTTCTTC. The V gene is TRBV5-1, the J gene TRBJ2-1; D is perhaps TRBD1 (5 bases). Trimming left V 3 bases short and J 4 bases short, with 14 bases between. CDR3 size: 15 residues. Germline assignment: CDR1 SGHRS and CDR2 YFSETQ.

This clone came up a few times. This rearrangement joins TRBV5-6 to TRBJ2-7, with 8 bases identical to TRBD1. The J segment lost 6 bases and the V segment lost 4 bases, leaving 9 bases of the junction unmatched. This CDR3 has 14 residues. Germline V gene lookup returns CDR1 SGHDT and CDR2 YYEEEE. As DNA, the CDR3 is TGTGCCAGCAGCCCCCGGACAGGGTACGGCGAGCAGTACTTC. Its translation: CASSPRTGYGEQYF.

The chain carries TRBV19 and TRBJ1-2; 7 nucleotides align to TRBD1. After removal of 7 bases from V and 6 bases from J, the junction contained 11 bases not matched to a gene. Germline values: CDR1 LNHDA, CDR2 SQIVND (reference sequence). The CDR3 sequence is 14 residues long. This CDR3 reads CASNQKGARDGYTF. CDR3 in DNA: TGTGCCAGTAACCAGAAGGGGGCTCGGGATGGCTACACCTTC.

This clone appeared a single time. The gene calls are TRBV28 and TRBJ1-2; TRBD1 might be the D (5 bases). The CDR3 sequence is 15 residues long. Germline CDR1 MDHEN, CDR2 SYDVKM. Between the trimmed V and J ends, which lost 6 bases and 0 bases, there was a span of 14 bases. In DNA, the CDR3 is TGTGCCAGCAGAGATTGGACGGGACCTAACTATGGCTACACCTTC. This gives the protein CASRDWTGPNYGYTF.

The chain recombines TRBV29-1 with TRBJ2-5; 9 nucleotides agree with TRBD1. Trimming removed 8 bases from V and 3 bases from J; junction bases left unmatched: 4. CDR1 and CDR2 from the germline V gene are SQVTM and ANQGSEA. This CDR3 comprises 12 residues. Written as DNA, the CDR3 is TGCAGCACTAGGGACAGGGAAGAGACCCAGTACTTC. Its translation: CSTRDREETQYF.